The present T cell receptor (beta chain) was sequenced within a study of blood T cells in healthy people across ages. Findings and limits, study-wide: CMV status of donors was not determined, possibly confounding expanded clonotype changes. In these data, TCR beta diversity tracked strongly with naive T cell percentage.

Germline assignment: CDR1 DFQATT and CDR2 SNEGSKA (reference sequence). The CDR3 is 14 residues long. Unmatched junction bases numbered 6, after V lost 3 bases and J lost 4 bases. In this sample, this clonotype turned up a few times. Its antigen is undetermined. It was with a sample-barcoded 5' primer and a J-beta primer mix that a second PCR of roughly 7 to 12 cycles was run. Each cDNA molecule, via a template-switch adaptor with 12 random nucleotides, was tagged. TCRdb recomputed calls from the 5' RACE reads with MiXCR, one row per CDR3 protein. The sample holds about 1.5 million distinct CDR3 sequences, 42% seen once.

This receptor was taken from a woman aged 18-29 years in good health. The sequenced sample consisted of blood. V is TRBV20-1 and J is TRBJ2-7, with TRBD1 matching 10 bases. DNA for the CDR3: TGCAGTGCTAGTGGGACAGGGGAACTATACGAGCAGTACTTC. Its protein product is CSASGTGELYEQYF.